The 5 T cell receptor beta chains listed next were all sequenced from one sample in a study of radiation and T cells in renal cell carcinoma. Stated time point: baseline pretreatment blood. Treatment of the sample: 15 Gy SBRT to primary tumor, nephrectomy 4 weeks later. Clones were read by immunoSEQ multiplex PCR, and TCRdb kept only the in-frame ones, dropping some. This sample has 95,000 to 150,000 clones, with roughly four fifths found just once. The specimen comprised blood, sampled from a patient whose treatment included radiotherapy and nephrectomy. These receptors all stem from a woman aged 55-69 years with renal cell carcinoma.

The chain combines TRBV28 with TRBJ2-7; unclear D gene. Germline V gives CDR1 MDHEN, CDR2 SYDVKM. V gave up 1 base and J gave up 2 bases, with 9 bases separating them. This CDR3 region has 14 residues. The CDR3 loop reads CASSLSARTYEQYF. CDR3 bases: TGTGCCAGCAGTTTATCGGCCAGGACCTACGAGCAGTACTTC.

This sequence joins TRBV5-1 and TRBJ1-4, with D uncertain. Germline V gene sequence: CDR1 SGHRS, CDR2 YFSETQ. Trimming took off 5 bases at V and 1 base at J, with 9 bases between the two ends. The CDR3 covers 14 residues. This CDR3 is CASSYSITNEKLFF. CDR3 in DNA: TGCGCCAGCAGTTACAGTATAACTAATGAAAAACTGTTTTTT. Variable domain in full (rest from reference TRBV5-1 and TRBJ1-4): KAGVTQTPRYLIKTRGQQVTLSCSPISGHRSVSWYQQTPGQGLQFLFEYFSETQRNKGNFPGRFSGRQFSNSRSEMNVSTLELGDSALYLCASSYSITNEKLFFGSGTQLSVL.

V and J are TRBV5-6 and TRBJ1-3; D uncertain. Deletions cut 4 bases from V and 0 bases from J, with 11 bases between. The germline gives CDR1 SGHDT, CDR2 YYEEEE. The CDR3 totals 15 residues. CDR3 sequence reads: CASSPMGTSGNTIYF. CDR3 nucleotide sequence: TGTGCCAGCAGCCCCATGGGTACCTCTGGAAACACCATATATTTT.

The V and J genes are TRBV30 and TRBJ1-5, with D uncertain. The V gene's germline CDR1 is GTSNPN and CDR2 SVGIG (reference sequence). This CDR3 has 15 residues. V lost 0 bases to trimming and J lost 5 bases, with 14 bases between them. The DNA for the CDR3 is TGTGCCTGGAGTGTCGTCAGAAACCAAGATCAGCCCCAGCATTTT. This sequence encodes CAWSVVRNQDQPQHF.

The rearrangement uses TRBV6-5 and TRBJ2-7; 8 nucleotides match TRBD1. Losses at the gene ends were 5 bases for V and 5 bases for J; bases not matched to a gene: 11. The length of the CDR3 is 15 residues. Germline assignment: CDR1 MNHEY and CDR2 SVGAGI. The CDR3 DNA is TGTGCCAGCAGTACTCCCGGACAGGGCGGGCACGAGCAGTACTTC. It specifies CASSTPGQGGHEQYF.